Included here is one TCR beta chain sequence, with context. The sample originates from a study of blood T cell repertoires in COVID-19. This CDR3 is built from 14 residues. The germline V and J ends were trimmed by 5 bases and 1 base, with 9 bases remaining between them. The germline CDR1 and CDR2 sequences are SGDLS and YYNGEE. The table came from immunoSEQ multiplex PCR; TCRdb's copy has only in-frame clones and leaves some out. The repertoire includes about 190,000 clones, approximately 86% of them detected once, and around 2.3% sits in the top ten. The J gene is TRBJ2-2, the V gene TRBV9; no reliable D call. The sample consisted of peripheral blood. The clonotype originates from a man in his 70s with active or convalescent COVID-19. CDR3 sequence: CASSTLLNTGELFF. The DNA of the CDR3 is TGTGCCAGCAGTACTCTGTTGAACACCGGGGAGCTGTTTTTT.